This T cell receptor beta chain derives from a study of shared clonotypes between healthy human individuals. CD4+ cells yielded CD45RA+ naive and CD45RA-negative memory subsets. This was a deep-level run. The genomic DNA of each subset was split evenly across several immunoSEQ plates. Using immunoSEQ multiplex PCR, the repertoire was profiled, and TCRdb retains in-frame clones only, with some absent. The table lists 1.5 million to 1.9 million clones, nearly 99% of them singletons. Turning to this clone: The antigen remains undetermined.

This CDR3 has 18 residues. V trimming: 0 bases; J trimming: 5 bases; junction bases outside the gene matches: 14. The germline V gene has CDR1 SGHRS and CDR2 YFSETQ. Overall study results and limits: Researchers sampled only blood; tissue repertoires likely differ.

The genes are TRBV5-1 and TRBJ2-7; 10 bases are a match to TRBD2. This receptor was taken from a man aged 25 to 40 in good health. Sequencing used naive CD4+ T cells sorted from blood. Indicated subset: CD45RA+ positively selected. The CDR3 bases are TGCGCCAGCAGCTTGGCGTCTAGCGGGAGTGTCTTCAGAAACGAGCAGTACTTC. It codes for CASSLASSGSVFRNEQYF.